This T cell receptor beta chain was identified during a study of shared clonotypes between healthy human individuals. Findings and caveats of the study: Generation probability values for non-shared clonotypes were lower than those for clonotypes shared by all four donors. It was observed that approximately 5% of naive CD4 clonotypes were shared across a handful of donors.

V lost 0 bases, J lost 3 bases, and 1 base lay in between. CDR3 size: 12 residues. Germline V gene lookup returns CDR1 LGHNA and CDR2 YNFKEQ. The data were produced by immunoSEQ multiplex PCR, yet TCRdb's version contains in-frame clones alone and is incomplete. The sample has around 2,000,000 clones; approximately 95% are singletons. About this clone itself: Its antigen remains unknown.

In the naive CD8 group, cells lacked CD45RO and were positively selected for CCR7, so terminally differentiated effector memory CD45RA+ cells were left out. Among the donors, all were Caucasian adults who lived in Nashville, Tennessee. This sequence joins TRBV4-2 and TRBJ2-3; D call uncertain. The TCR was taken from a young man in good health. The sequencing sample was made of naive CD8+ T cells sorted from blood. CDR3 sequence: CASSQDTDTQYF. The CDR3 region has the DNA TGTGCCAGCAGCCAAGATACAGATACGCAGTATTTT.